These T cell receptor beta chains were read from a single sample in a study of T cells in Graves' hyperthyroidism and ophthalmopathy. Each CDR3 protein is one row after TCRdb ran MiXCR on the multiplex PCR reads. This table has 33,000 or so distinct CDR3 sequences, about 50% appearing once. The specimen sequenced was blood. These receptors all stem from a woman in her forties or fifties with Graves' hyperthyroidism that later progressed to Graves' ophthalmopathy. CDR3s leave out the opening cysteine and the closing phenylalanine or tryptophan.

V gene: TRBV5-1; J gene: TRBJ1-1; CDR3 protein: ASSFRETQMNTEAF
V gene: TRBV2; J gene: TRBJ2-7; CDR3 protein: ASSEFGTSGSYEQY
V gene: TRBV20-1; J gene: TRBJ2-7; CDR3 protein: SASSPGLAGYEQY
V gene: TRBV10-2; J gene: TRBJ2-7; CDR3 protein: ATAGLAAREQY
V gene: TRBV5-1; J gene: TRBJ2-2; CDR3 protein: ASSLRAQNAGELF
V gene: TRBV5-4; J gene: TRBJ2-2; CDR3 protein: ASSSSSRYTGELF
V gene: TRBV7-2; J gene: TRBJ1-5; CDR3 protein: ASSLGTRQETQH
V gene: TRBV10-2; J gene: TRBJ1-4; CDR3 protein: ASSVSRTGGGKLF
V gene: TRBV7-9; J gene: TRBJ1-1; CDR3 protein: ASNYWTVGPPPPLI
V gene: TRBV11-3; J gene: TRBJ2-2; CDR3 protein: ASSSGTLVGELF
V gene: TRBV7-5; J gene: TRBJ2-7; CDR3 protein: ISVPEASDRRPIRACEQY
V gene: TRBV7-9; J gene: TRBJ1-1; CDR3 protein: ASSSRDGRRMNTKAF
V gene: TRBV5-5; J gene: TRBJ1-6; CDR3 protein: ASRLWQGNNSPLH
V gene: TRBV6-5; J gene: TRBJ1-5; CDR3 protein: ASSYSGQGNSNQPQH
V gene: TRBV7-6; J gene: TRBJ2-7; CDR3 protein: ASRIGTGDREQY
V gene: TRBV7-9; J gene: TRBJ2-7; CDR3 protein: ASSLVGGGKMYEQY
V gene: TRBV6-5; J gene: TRBJ1-5; CDR3 protein: ASSKGGTGDQPQH
V gene: TRBV9; J gene: TRBJ2-3; CDR3 protein: ASSPRTSGLSDTQY
V gene: TRBV9; J gene: TRBJ1-4; CDR3 protein: ASSVDRIVVGKTNEKLF
V gene: TRBV6-1; J gene: TRBJ2-1; CDR3 protein: ASRVTSGSSYNEQF
V gene: TRBV5-1; J gene: TRBJ2-7; CDR3 protein: ASSFRGSTYERY
V gene: TRBV7-2; J gene: TRBJ1-2; CDR3 protein: ASSLQGQGGGGYT
V gene: TRBV7-9; J gene: TRBJ2-3; CDR3 protein: ASSSGLAGSGDTQY
V gene: TRBV25-1; J gene: TRBJ1-3; CDR3 protein: ASSELEGRLCSGNTIY
V gene: TRBV6-5; J gene: TRBJ2-4; CDR3 protein: ASSGTGKNIQY
V gene: TRBV20-1; J gene: TRBJ2-7; CDR3 protein: SGREARGEQY
V gene: TRBV6-6; J gene: TRBJ1-1; CDR3 protein: ASHTTLTNEGCNTEAF
V gene: TRBV6-2/TRBV6-3; J gene: TRBJ2-3; CDR3 protein: ASIGTSTDTQY
V gene: TRBV20-1; J gene: TRBJ1-5; CDR3 protein: SARVLDNQPQH
V gene: TRBV10-2; J gene: TRBJ2-1; CDR3 protein: ASRHPGRYNEQF
V gene: TRBV10-1; J gene: TRBJ2-3; CDR3 protein: ASSESVSGDRGLSTDTQY
V gene: TRBV12-3/TRBV12-4; J gene: TRBJ1-4; CDR3 protein: ASSFAGVEKLF
V gene: TRBV9; J gene: TRBJ2-5; CDR3 protein: ASSSGEGGYGETQY
V gene: TRBV7-2; J gene: TRBJ1-2; CDR3 protein: ASSLGGTGPGGYT
V gene: TRBV20-1; J gene: TRBJ2-7; CDR3 protein: SARAYNRNYEQY
V gene: TRBV10-3; J gene: TRBJ2-3; CDR3 protein: AISEVRADTQY
V gene: TRBV6-5; J gene: TRBJ2-1; CDR3 protein: ASTKQQGATSNEQF
V gene: TRBV13; J gene: TRBJ2-7; CDR3 protein: TSSLRGERTYEQY
V gene: TRBV20-1; J gene: TRBJ2-3; CDR3 protein: SARRGGTGPDTQY
V gene: TRBV3-1; J gene: TRBJ2-7; CDR3 protein: ASTGLGTYEQY
V gene: TRBV11-2; J gene: TRBJ1-2; CDR3 protein: ASSLATGQFNYGYT
V gene: TRBV9; J gene: TRBJ2-3; CDR3 protein: ASSVGGGLTDTQY
V gene: TRBV2; J gene: TRBJ2-1; CDR3 protein: ASSFGMNTEQF
V gene: TRBV20-1; J gene: TRBJ2-5; CDR3 protein: SALPNLETQY